This TCR beta chain originates from a study of control samples from healthy donors and cancer patients. Produced via immunoSEQ multiplex PCR; TCRdb's table is partial and in-frame only. The sample consists of about 130,000 clones, 80% to 95% of them appearing once. CDR3 length equals 16 residues. Trimming removed 0 bases from V and 5 bases from J; junction bases left unmatched: 3. CDR1 and CDR2 (germline): SGHRS, YFSETQ. The chain carries TRBV5-1 and TRBJ2-2; 11 bases are a match to TRBD1. The material sequenced was blood. The source is a man in his late teens or twenties in good health. CDR3 nucleotides: TGCGCCAGCAGCTTGGGGACAGGGGGCCGAACCGGGGAGCTGTTTTTT. This translates into CASSLGTGGRTGELFF.